The rows below give T cell receptor beta chains drawn from one sample of a study of cytomegalovirus exposure and HLA in healthy donors. The repertoire was sequenced with immunoSEQ multiplex PCR; TCRdb's copy has only in-frame clones and lacks some. This listing includes about 110,000 clones. Sequenced input: PBMCs. The receptor source for this set is a man aged 35 to 55 in good health and CMV-seropositive. Both conserved end residues are part of each CDR3. Fields, in order: J gene, V gene, D gene, CDR3 protein. The D gene is left open where the match is weak.

TRBJ1-1 | TRBV19 | NA | CASSTESPNTEAFF
TRBJ1-1 | TRBV6-1 | TRBD1 | CASRDRGRSNTEAFF
TRBJ1-3 | TRBV6-5 | NA | CASSYSTIGNTIYF
TRBJ2-5 | TRBV7-9 | NA | CASSQGSGGRGEETQYF
TRBJ1-5 | TRBV5-1 | NA | CASSPGPSRPQHF
TRBJ2-2 | TRBV10-1 | TRBD2 | CASSQGGSMTGELFF
TRBJ2-3 | TRBV7-3 | NA | CASSLQGISDTQYF
TRBJ2-1 | TRBV9 | TRBD2 | CASSVSAGGHSLTYNEQFF
TRBJ1-2 | TRBV5-1 | TRBD1 | CASSIGPGQDLTGTF
TRBJ1-3 | TRBV7-8 | NA | CASSLSRGFGNTIYF
TRBJ2-1 | TRBV4-2 | TRBD2 | CASSQDPSGRPGEQFF
TRBJ1-1 | TRBV7-7 | NA | CASSYSVNTEAFF
TRBJ2-7 | TRBV11-1 | NA | CASSRPYEQYF
TRBJ1-4 | TRBV5-1 | TRBD1 | CASSPGDRGNFINEKLFF
TRBJ2-1 | TRBV9 | NA | CASSAVGEMGLNYNEQFF
TRBJ2-3 | TRBV5-6 | TRBD2 | CASSQLAEWDTQYF
NA | TRBV30 | NA | CASRRGKGPSYEQYF
TRBJ2-1 | TRBV6-4 | TRBD2 | CASKRESYYNEQFF
TRBJ2-7 | TRBV28 | TRBD2 | CASNGAGGRYEQYF
TRBJ2-7 | TRBV18 | TRBD1 | CASSRGDRDYEQYF
TRBJ2-5 | TRBV18 | TRBD1 | CASSQGGGETQYF
TRBJ2-2 | TRBV7-9 | TRBD2 | CASGWASSGGNTGELFF
TRBJ1-3 | TRBV5-6 | TRBD1 | CASSLLTGGRDHSGNTIYF
TRBJ1-2 | TRBV19 | NA | CASTPGNNYGYTF
TRBJ2-3 | TRBV7-9 | TRBD2 | CASSFPRTSGRGPPDTQYF
TRBJ2-7 | TRBV18 | NA | CASSPTTGSYEQYF
TRBJ2-1 | TRBV28 | TRBD2 | CASSLWRESYEQFF
TRBJ2-3 | TRBV27 | TRBD2 | CASSGEIDLTSGSPDTQYF
TRBJ1-4 | TRBV5-1 | NA | CASSPPTGTNEKLFF
TRBJ1-2 | TRBV4-3 | TRBD1 | CASSQSLTGGSGYTF
TRBJ1-5 | TRBV7-9 | NA | CASRGDAASNQPQHF
TRBJ2-1 | TRBV20-1 | NA | CSALQADEQFF
NA | TRBV7-9 | TRBD1 | CASSHRDRGRSHEQYF
TRBJ2-7 | TRBV27 | TRBD2 | CASRKPGTSDNEQYF
TRBJ2-7 | TRBV9 | NA | CASSLSGHLIPTYEQYF
TRBJ2-1 | TRBV6-1 | TRBD2 | CASSGLLGLAGIHEQFF
TRBJ2-7 | TRBV6-1 | NA | CASSGGSGEQYF
TRBJ2-2 | TRBV4-1 | TRBD1 | CASSQDRQGANTGELFF
TRBJ2-5 | TRBV5-1 | NA | CASSLQPGLMEETQYF
TRBJ2-7 | TRBV5-6 | TRBD1 | CASRRRQGYHEQYF
TRBJ2-2 | TRBV27 | TRBD2 | CASSSRLAGFANTGELFF
TRBJ1-1 | TRBV5-6 | NA | CASSLAAGEAFF
TRBJ2-1 | TRBV7-2 | TRBD2 | CASSLGTSVYEQFF
TRBJ1-2 | TRBV25-1 | NA | CASSELGQLYGYTF
TRBJ2-7 | TRBV7-9 | NA | CASSHTMGTSYEQYF
TRBJ2-5 | TRBV5-8 | TRBD2 | CASSLTWTSGQETQYF
TRBJ1-4 | TRBV15 | TRBD1 | CATSRGTGSNEKLFF
TRBJ2-7 | TRBV27 | TRBD1 | CASSLTGQVYAYEQYF
TRBJ1-2 | TRBV7-3 | TRBD1 | CASSSRAGTGDPGYTF
TRBJ1-5 | TRBV7-9 | TRBD1 | CASSLGRTGWVDQPQHF
TRBJ1-1 | TRBV7-3 | NA | CATRRDALMNTEAFF
TRBJ2-7 | TRBV5-1 | TRBD1 | CASSLTPTGASYEQYF
TRBJ2-7 | TRBV18 | TRBD2 | CASSPKAGDINEQYF
TRBJ2-4 | TRBV11-2 | NA | CASSSLFTSENIQYF